This is a list of T cell receptor beta chains from one sample in a study of cytomegalovirus exposure and HLA in healthy donors. Clones were sequenced by immunoSEQ multiplex PCR, and TCRdb holds only the in-frame ones, with some missing. The sample holds 140,000 or so clones, roughly 78% seen once. Sequences were obtained from PBMCs. The receptors originated from a female donor in good health and CMV-seronegative. Each CDR3 is given with its conserved first and last residue. The order of the fields is CDR3 DNA, CDR3 protein, CDR3 length, clone size, D gene, V gene, J gene. D genes are given only for firm matches. Part of the rows lack a size; the others show once, few, many or a class for expanded clones.

CDR3 DNA: TGTGCCAGCAGCTACGGAGATACCGCGAACACCGGGGAGCTGTTTTTT; CDR3 protein: CASSYGDTANTGELFF; CDR3 length: 16; clone size: NA; D gene: NA; V gene: TRBV5-8; J gene: TRBJ2-2
CDR3 DNA: TGTGCCAGCAGCGTAGCGGTAAGCTCCTACGAGCAGTACTTC; CDR3 protein: CASSVAVSSYEQYF; CDR3 length: 14; clone size: NA; D gene: NA; V gene: TRBV9; J gene: TRBJ2-7
CDR3 DNA: NA; CDR3 protein: CASSQFFALGAEGYTF; CDR3 length: 16; clone size: NA; D gene: NA; V gene: TRBV4-3; J gene: TRBJ1-2
CDR3 DNA: TGTGCCACCAGAACCGACGGCCAGGGGGGAATCGACGAGCAGTACTTC; CDR3 protein: CATRTDGQGGIDEQYF; CDR3 length: 16; clone size: NA; D gene: NA; V gene: TRBV15; J gene: TRBJ2-7
CDR3 DNA: TGTGCCAGCAGGAGGCACGGCCCCTACGAGCAGTACTTC; CDR3 protein: CASRRHGPYEQYF; CDR3 length: 13; clone size: NA; D gene: NA; V gene: TRBV28; J gene: TRBJ2-7
CDR3 DNA: TGCGCCAGCAGCCAAGACCTACTCTGGACTAGCCCCTACGAGCAGTACTTC; CDR3 protein: CASSQDLLWTSPYEQYF; CDR3 length: 17; clone size: once; D gene: TRBD2; V gene: TRBV4-1; J gene: TRBJ2-7
CDR3 DNA: TGTGCCAGCAGCGTAGGACACACCGATCAGCCCCAGCATTTT; CDR3 protein: CASSVGHTDQPQHF; CDR3 length: 14; clone size: NA; D gene: NA; V gene: TRBV9; J gene: TRBJ1-5
CDR3 DNA: TGTGCCAGCAGCGTAGAACCGACAGGGATCATTGAAAAACTGTTTTTT; CDR3 protein: CASSVEPTGIIEKLFF; CDR3 length: 16; clone size: few; D gene: TRBD1; V gene: TRBV9; J gene: TRBJ1-4
CDR3 DNA: TGTGCCATCAGGGGACAGGGGGTCAACTATGGCTACACCTTC; CDR3 protein: CAIRGQGVNYGYTF; CDR3 length: 14; clone size: NA; D gene: TRBD1; V gene: TRBV10-3; J gene: TRBJ1-2
CDR3 DNA: TGTGCCGCTTGGAGCGGGAGGGCCGCAGATACGCAGTATTTT; CDR3 protein: CAAWSGRAADTQYF; CDR3 length: 14; clone size: NA; D gene: TRBD2; V gene: TRBV28; J gene: TRBJ2-3
CDR3 DNA: TGTGCCAGCAGCCGACCGGACAGGGCCTATGGCTACACCTTC; CDR3 protein: CASSRPDRAYGYTF; CDR3 length: 14; clone size: NA; D gene: TRBD1; V gene: TRBV7-9; J gene: TRBJ1-2
CDR3 DNA: TGTGCCAGCAGCCACCTGACAGGGGGCGCGGGAGGAGTAAGCACAGATACGCAGTATTTT; CDR3 protein: CASSHLTGGAGGVSTDTQYF; CDR3 length: 20; clone size: NA; D gene: TRBD1; V gene: TRBV14; J gene: TRBJ2-3
CDR3 DNA: TGTGCCAGCAGCTTACTAGCGGGTTTGCAGTATTTT; CDR3 protein: CASSLLAGLQYF; CDR3 length: 12; clone size: NA; D gene: TRBD2; V gene: TRBV7-3; J gene: TRBJ2-3
CDR3 DNA: TGTGCCAGCAGTACACCGGGTCACTTTTCACCCCTCCACTTT; CDR3 protein: CASSTPGHFSPLHF; CDR3 length: 14; clone size: NA; D gene: NA; V gene: TRBV27; J gene: TRBJ1-6
CDR3 DNA: TGTGCCAGCACCTGGACTAGCCAAGGTAGAGAGACCCAGTACTTC; CDR3 protein: CASTWTSQGRETQYF; CDR3 length: 15; clone size: NA; D gene: TRBD2; V gene: TRBV6-1; J gene: TRBJ2-5